One and the same sample provided the 30 T cell receptor beta chains below, sequenced in a study of cytomegalovirus exposure and HLA in healthy donors. PCR involved 60 Vbeta and 13 Jbeta primers. TCRdb's table, derived via immunoSEQ multiplex PCR, lists solely in-frame clones and lacks some. The sample data list about 77,000 clones. The sample taken for sequencing was PBMCs. Receptors originate from a man aged 45-65 years in good health and CMV-seropositive.

The chain has TRBV7-8 and TRBJ1-5, with 7 bases fitting TRBD1. The J segment lost 2 bases and the V segment lost 4 bases, leaving 5 bases of the junction unmatched. Per the germline V gene, CDR1 is SGHVS and CDR2 is FQNEAQ. There are 15 residues in the CDR3. The CDR3 protein is CASSSEGARNQPQHF. For the CDR3, the DNA is TGTGCCAGCAGCTCCGAGGGGGCCCGCAATCAGCCCCAGCATTTT.

The rearrangement joins TRBV6-1 to TRBJ2-2; TRBD2 aligns across 8 bases. CDR3 length: 14 residues. With 11 bases clipped from V and 4 bases from J, the junction kept 9 bases outside the gene matches. The V gene's germline CDR1 is MNHNS and CDR2 SASEGT. The CDR3 loop reads CADGRGVSTGELFF. The DNA of the CDR3 is TGTGCCGACGGGCGGGGGGTTAGCACCGGGGAGCTGTTTTTT.

The chain carries TRBV6-5 and TRBJ2-7, with a tentative D call TRBD1 (5 bases). The CDR3 consists of 14 residues. CDR1 MNHEY and CDR2 SVGAGI come from the germline V gene. Trimming cost V 6 bases and J 3 bases, with 15 bases left between them. In DNA, the CDR3 is TGTGCCAGCAGAAGGACACCGACGGTCTACGAGCAGTACTTC. It translates to CASRRTPTVYEQYF.

This chain uses TRBV5-6 with TRBJ2-2; D is possibly TRBD2 (7 bases). Germline V gene lookup returns CDR1 SGHDT and CDR2 YYEEEE. The germline V and J ends were trimmed by 1 base and 3 bases, with 16 bases remaining between them. This CDR3 has 17 residues. The CDR3 spells CASSLFGGRGDTGELFF. The CDR3 DNA is TGTGCCAGCAGCTTGTTCGGGGGGCGCGGGGACACCGGGGAGCTGTTTTTT.

The gene calls are TRBV30 and TRBJ1-1; D is ambiguous. The CDR3 is 13 amino acids. Looked up from germline, CDR1 is GTSNPN and CDR2 is SVGIG (reference sequence). The germline V and J ends were trimmed by 3 bases and 1 base, with 9 bases remaining between them. CDR3 loop: CAWSLYENTEAFF. Here the CDR3 DNA reads TGTGCCTGGAGCCTATACGAGAACACTGAAGCTTTCTTT.

The chain carries TRBV6-1 and TRBJ2-5, with 9 nucleotides matching TRBD2. The CDR3 sequence is 18 residues long. V shed 1 base, J shed 0 bases, and the junction held 9 bases outside the gene matches. Per germline, CDR1 MNHNS and CDR2 SASEGT. The CDR3 protein is CASSEDLGASGDQETQYF. CDR3 coding DNA: TGTGCCAGCAGTGAAGACCTGGGGGCTAGCGGGGACCAAGAGACCCAGTACTTC.

Here the CDR3 DNA reads TGTGCCACCACGACAGGGTTAACCGGGGAGCTGTTTTTT. The encoded protein is CATTTGLTGELFF. The V and J genes are TRBV19 and TRBJ2-2, with 7 bases aligning to TRBD1. The trim removed 10 bases at V and 5 bases at J, leaving 7 bases unmatched. CDR1 is LNHDA and CDR2 is SQIVND in the germline V gene (reference sequence). This CDR3 is built from 13 residues.

The chain links TRBV18 to TRBJ1-5; perhaps TRBD1 as D (5 bases). V lost 2 bases, J lost 0 bases, and 11 bases lay in between. The CDR3 runs 16 residues. Germline V gives CDR1 KGHSH, CDR2 LQKENI. The CDR3 nucleotides are TGTGCCAGCTCACCAGGGGCTTTCGGTAGCAATCAGCCCCAGCATTTT. It translates to CASSPGAFGSNQPQHF.

The CDR3 bases are TGTGCCAGCAGAGACAGGGGGATTGTGGGGGGCTACACCTTC. Protein sequence: CASRDRGIVGGYTF. The chain employs TRBV6-5 and TRBJ1-2; 9 nucleotides line up with TRBD1. V lost 6 bases and J lost 8; bases outside the gene matches: 10. The CDR3 contains 14 residues. From germline, CDR1 is MNHEY and CDR2 SVGAGI.

The rearrangement links TRBV19 to TRBJ2-7; 7 nucleotides match TRBD2. The CDR3 contains 16 residues. CDR1 is LNHDA and CDR2 is SQIVND in the germline V gene (reference sequence). Losses at the gene ends were 0 bases for V and 2 bases for J; bases not matched to a gene: 7. The CDR3: CASSIDPGGRTYEQYF. DNA for the CDR3: TGTGCCAGTAGTATAGACCCGGGAGGCAGGACCTACGAGCAGTACTTC.

For this clone: One end of the junction fails to match germline, which may point to a read error. V is TRBV19 and J is TRBJ2-7, with a possible D match to TRBD2 (5 bases). Germline loops: CDR1 LNHDA, CDR2 SQIVND (reference sequence). This CDR3 has 12 residues. CDR3 DNA sequence: TGTGCCAGTAGTATAGGCAGCATCGGACTTCACTTC. Encoded protein: CASSIGSIGLHF.

In DNA form, the CDR3 reads TGTGCCAGCAGCACCCTTCAGGGGCCCTACGAGCAGTACGTC. Protein product: CASSTLQGPYEQYV. The J gene is TRBJ2-7, the V gene TRBV21-1; no check of the table's D call, TRBD1, against the DNA was made. TRBV21-1 is annotated as a pseudogene. The CDR3 contains 14 residues.

V is TRBV5-1 and J is TRBJ2-3; the D is unclear. Per the germline V gene, CDR1 is SGHRS and CDR2 is YFSETQ. V was trimmed by 0 bases and J by 4 bases, leaving 6 bases between them. This CDR3 comprises 13 residues. The CDR3 DNA follows: TGCGCCAGCAGCTTGGAAAGCCCAGATACGCAGTATTTT. Its protein product is CASSLESPDTQYF.

The V and J genes are TRBV7-8 and TRBJ2-1; 8 bases match TRBD2. The CDR3 length is 15 residues. CDR1 is SGHVS, CDR2 FQNEAQ, per germline. Trimming removed 7 bases from V and 3 bases from J; junction bases left unmatched: 8. Written as DNA, the CDR3 is TGTGCCAGCAAATTAGGGCTAGCGGGCTACAATGAGCAGTTCTTC. It encodes CASKLGLAGYNEQFF.

The chain is built from TRBV27 and TRBJ1-2; 7 nucleotides match TRBD1. This CDR3 comprises 15 residues. The V and J ends lost 0 bases and 4 bases, in that order; junction bases with no gene match: 5. Germline values: CDR1 MNHEY, CDR2 SMNVEV (reference sequence). The CDR3 coding sequence is TGTGCCAGCAGTTTATCTTCAGGGGGTAGCTATGGCTACACCTTC. It codes for CASSLSSGGSYGYTF.

V gene TRBV29-1 combines with J gene TRBJ1-2, with a weak D call TRBD1 (5 bases). Per the germline V gene, CDR1 is SQVTM and CDR2 is ANQGSEA. The length of the CDR3 is 11 residues. Trimming took 5 bases from V and 4 from J, leaving 8 bases between them. The CDR3 loop is CSVQGSYGYTF. CDR3 DNA sequence: TGCAGCGTTCAGGGATCCTATGGCTACACCTTC.

This chain connects TRBV5-1 to TRBJ1-1; 8 nucleotides match TRBD1. With V trimmed by 0 bases and J by 6 bases, 4 bases remained unmatched. This CDR3 spans 14 amino acids. The germline V gene has CDR1 SGHRS and CDR2 YFSETQ. The CDR3 DNA sequence: TGCGCCAGCAGCTTGGGGGACAGGAGCCCTGAAGCTTTCTTT. It translates to CASSLGDRSPEAFF.

The chain combines TRBV5-1 with TRBJ1-4, with a weak D call TRBD1 (6 bases). This CDR3 region has 14 residues. Germline assignment: CDR1 SGHRS and CDR2 YFSETQ. Trimming took off 0 bases at V and 8 bases at J, with 11 bases between the two ends. The CDR3 is CASSLGQESEKLFF. The CDR3 coding sequence is TGCGCCAGCAGCTTGGGACAGGAAAGCGAAAAACTGTTTTTT. Together with reference TRBV5-1 and TRBJ1-4, the CDR3 gives the full variable domain: KAGVTQTPRYLIKTRGQQVTLSCSPISGHRSVSWYQQTPGQGLQFLFEYFSETQRNKGNFPGRFSGRQFSNSRSEMNVSTLELGDSALYLCASSLGQESEKLFFGSGTQLSVL.

This chain connects TRBV7-8 to TRBJ2-2; a possible D gene is TRBD1 (7 bases). The germline CDR1 and CDR2 sequences are SGHVS and FQNEAQ. This CDR3 has 15 residues. Trimming took off 5 bases at V and 7 bases at J, with 17 bases between the two ends. The CDR3 reads CASSAGQGGGGELFF. DNA of the CDR3: TGTGCCAGCAGCGCGGGGCAGGGGGGTGGCGGGGAGCTGTTTTTT.

CDR3 DNA sequence: TGTGCCAGCAGCGTTCTAACAGGGGGGACTGAAGCTTTCTTT. Its translation: CASSVLTGGTEAFF. The chain is built from TRBV9 and TRBJ1-1; 8 bases agree with TRBD1. The length of the CDR3 is 14 residues. Germline V gives CDR1 SGDLS, CDR2 YYNGEE. V lost 2 bases, J lost 5 bases, and 5 bases stayed unmatched.

The chain employs TRBV7-2 and TRBJ1-3, with D possibly matching TRBD1 (6 bases). V was pared by 4 bases and J by 2 bases, with 15 bases between. CDR1 and CDR2 from the germline V gene are SGHTA and FQGNSA. The CDR3 contains 16 residues. The CDR3 here is CASSSRGGGTGNTIYF. CDR3 nucleotides: TGTGCCAGCAGCTCCCGTGGGGGGGGCACTGGAAACACCATATATTTT.

The chain carries TRBV5-1 and TRBJ1-1; TRBD1 agrees at 8 bases. Germline lookup yields CDR1 SGHRS and CDR2 YFSETQ. Trimming cost V 1 base and J 1 base; bases outside gene matches: 6. CDR3 length: 16 amino acids. CDR3 in DNA: TGCGCCAGCAGCTTGTCCCAGACAGGGGCGAACACTGAAGCTTTCTTT. Translated, it gives CASSLSQTGANTEAFF.

This chain joins TRBV19 and TRBJ2-4; TRBD2 matches 12 bases. The CDR3 extends over 15 amino acids. Germline trimming cut 7 bases from V and 3 bases from J; bases unmatched to any gene: 4. CDR1 and CDR2 (germline): LNHDA, SQIVND (reference sequence). CDR3 nucleotides: TGTGCCAGTACCCCTAGCGGGGGGGTCAAAAACATTCAGTACTTC. This encodes CASTPSGGVKNIQYF.

This chain joins TRBV9 and TRBJ1-1; weak D call: TRBD1 (5 bases). V was clipped by 3 bases and J by 5 bases, with 14 bases between them. There are 14 residues in the CDR3. Germline CDR1 SGDLS, CDR2 YYNGEE. For the CDR3, the DNA is TGTGCCAGCAGCGCCCTTATGGGGGGAACTGAAGCTTTCTTT. This translates into CASSALMGGTEAFF.

The genes are TRBV6-6 and TRBJ1-2; a possible D gene is TRBD1 (6 bases). The CDR3 spans 12 residues. Between the trimmed V and J ends, which lost 10 bases and 6 bases, there was a span of 15 bases. CDR1 MNHNY and CDR2 SVGAGI come from the germline V gene (reference sequence). The CDR3 coding sequence is TGTGCCACCAAACAGGGTCAGAATGGCTACACCTTC. Protein product: CATKQGQNGYTF.

The J gene is TRBJ2-7, the V gene TRBV27, with D possibly being TRBD1 (6 bases). Per germline, CDR1 MNHEY and CDR2 SMNVEV (reference sequence). V lost 4 bases, J lost 2 bases, and 15 bases lay in between. CDR3 length: 15 residues. The CDR3 spells CASSSKGKGAYEQYF. The CDR3 bases are TGTGCCAGCAGTTCCAAAGGGAAGGGGGCCTACGAGCAGTACTTC.

This rearrangement joins TRBV5-1 to TRBJ2-5; 10 bases agree with TRBD2. The CDR3 loop spans 16 amino acids. The V segment lost 0 bases and the J segment 0 bases; nucleotides outside the gene matches: 2. Germline V gene lookup returns CDR1 SGHRS and CDR2 YFSETQ. CDR3 sequence reads: CASSLEAGGYQETQYF. In nucleotides, the CDR3 is TGCGCCAGCAGCTTGGAAGCGGGGGGGTACCAAGAGACCCAGTACTTC.

Turning to this clone: Other DNA sequences in the same sample also yield this CDR3. This sequence joins TRBV5-4 and TRBJ1-4; 9 nucleotides match TRBD1. The CDR3 has 14 residues. Looked up from germline, CDR1 is SGHNT and CDR2 is YYREEE (reference sequence). V shed 3 bases, J shed 5 bases, and the junction held 2 bases outside the gene matches. CDR3 sequence (DNA): TGTGCCAGCAGCTCAGGACAGGGGAATGAAAAACTGTTTTTT. It specifies CASSSGQGNEKLFF. Supplemented by reference TRBV5-4 and TRBJ1-4, the full variable domain reads ETGVTQSPTHLIKTRGQQVTLRCSSQSGHNTVSWYQQALGQGPQFIFQYYREEENGRGNFPPRFSGLQFPNYSSELNVNALELDDSALYLCASSSGQGNEKLFFGSGTQLSVL.

This chain joins TRBV5-1 and TRBJ2-3, with 8 bases aligning to TRBD2. Unmatched junction bases numbered 3, after V lost 3 bases and J lost 0 bases. CDR1 is SGHRS and CDR2 is YFSETQ in the germline V gene. The CDR3 is 15 amino acids. CDR3 DNA sequence: TGCGCCAGCAGCTGGGGACTAGTAAGCACAGATACGCAGTATTTT. Protein product: CASSWGLVSTDTQYF.

The chain couples TRBV7-9 to TRBJ2-1, with 11 nucleotides matching TRBD2. The germline V gene has CDR1 SEHNR and CDR2 FQNEAQ (reference sequence). This CDR3 spans 18 amino acids. After removal of 2 bases from V and 0 bases from J, the junction contained 6 bases not matched to a gene. CDR3 amino acids: CASSLPPSGRYSYNEQFF. In DNA, the CDR3 is TGTGCCAGCAGCTTACCCCCTAGCGGGAGGTACTCCTACAATGAGCAGTTCTTC.